This passage covers 30 T cell receptor beta chains from one sample sequenced in a study of regulatory T cells in long-lasting Graves disease. The time point denotes: newly diagnosed GD, antithyroid drugs for less than 3 months. Following extraction of RNA from PBMCs, that RNA was used to make the TCR library. Library construction for TCR beta used iRepertoire HTBI primers and Arm-PCR of CDR3 regions. Using its own MiXCR run on the multiplex PCR reads, TCRdb lists one record per CDR3 protein. The repertoire includes about 300,000 distinct CDR3 sequences, over 15% of them detected once, and approximately 35% sits in the top ten. This sample comprised peripheral blood mononuclear cells (PBMCs), obtained at new diagnosis, from a patient treated with antithyroid drugs. These TCRs come from a female donor with Graves disease.

This clonotype was seen ten or more times. The V and J genes are TRBV12-3 or TRBV12-4 and TRBJ2-5; possible D gene TRBD1, 6 bases. V lost 6 bases and J lost 13, with 27 bases in between. CDR3 length: 15 amino acids. The CDR3 region has the DNA TGTGCCAGCAGCCAGGTCAGGGGCATTGATGAGGTCCTGTACTTC. It is translated as CASSQVRGIDEVLYF.

This chain connects TRBV19 to TRBJ1-1; possible D gene TRBD1, 6 bases. This CDR3 has 12 residues. CDR1 LNHDA and CDR2 SQIVND come from the germline V gene (reference sequence). V gave up 6 bases and J gave up 11 bases, with 16 bases separating them. The CDR3 DNA sequence: TGTGCCAGTAGCCGACGGGGGGCCGGGGCTTTCTTT. This sequence encodes CASSRRGAGAFF.

The table lists this clonotype with many counts. This chain connects TRBV30 to TRBJ2-5; the match to TRBD1 covers 8 bases. The CDR3 covers 13 residues. The germline CDR1 and CDR2 sequences are GTSNPN and SVGIG (reference sequence). Germline trimming cut 4 bases from V and 5 bases from J; bases unmatched to any gene: 6. DNA of the CDR3: TGTGCCTGGAACAGGGGGGTCAAGGAGACCCAGTACTTC. It translates to CAWNRGVKETQYF.

Of note for this clonotype: With a much larger clone just one base away, this may be a read error. This chain joins TRBV9 and TRBJ1-3, with D perhaps TRBD1 (6 bases). In germline, CDR1 is SGDLS, CDR2 YYNGEE. The ends were cut back, 3 bases at V and 4 bases at J, with 11 bases in the middle. CDR3 size: 14 residues. The CDR3, as DNA: TGTGCCAGCAGCGGCCAGGACAGCGGAAACACCATATATTTT. Its translation is CASSGQDSGNTIYF.

This chain connects TRBV19 to TRBJ2-3; 11 bases fit TRBD1. CDR1 and CDR2 (germline): LNHDA, SQIVND (reference sequence). CDR3 length: 16 amino acids. V shed 8 bases, J shed 2 bases, and the junction held 9 bases outside the gene matches. CDR3 bases: TGTGCCAGTTCCACCGGGACAGGGGGTTTCACAGATACGCAGTATTTT. It encodes CASSTGTGGFTDTQYF.

The rearrangement links TRBV6-1 to TRBJ2-7, with D possibly being TRBD1 (5 bases). Germline assignment: CDR1 MNHNS and CDR2 SASEGT. This CDR3 spans 13 amino acids. The V and J ends lost 7 bases and 2 bases respectively, with 12 bases between them. The DNA for the CDR3 is TGTGCCAGCATGAGGCAGGGCACCTACGAGCAGTACTTC. This translates into CASMRQGTYEQYF.

There are many counts of this clonotype. This chain links TRBV27 with TRBJ1-4; the match to TRBD1 covers 9 bases. Trimming cost V 0 bases and J 8 bases; bases outside gene matches: 7. The germline V gene encodes CDR1 MNHEY and CDR2 SMNVEV (reference sequence). The CDR3 is 16 residues long. Written as DNA, the CDR3 is TGTGCCAGCAGTTTATCGGACAGGGGAGTTGAAGAAAAACTGTTTTTT. It encodes CASSLSDRGVEEKLFF.

This clonotype appeared many times. V usage is TRBV27 and J usage is TRBJ2-1; 7 bases align to TRBD2. The germline gives CDR1 MNHEY, CDR2 SMNVEV (reference sequence). This CDR3 has 14 residues. V dropped 7 bases and J dropped 6; count of bases not matched to a gene: 9. This CDR3 is CASTPAGRANEQFF. The CDR3 DNA follows: TGTGCCAGCACTCCCGCAGGGAGGGCCAATGAGCAGTTCTTC.

In the case of this clonotype: Just one base apart from a much larger clone, this may be a read error. This chain joins TRBV27 and TRBJ1-5, with D hard to call. The CDR3 length is 17 residues. Germline CDR1 is MNHEY and CDR2 is SMNVEV (reference sequence). CDR3 nucleotide sequence: TGTGCCAGCAGCCTCGGGAACACATTCGATAGCGATCAGCCCCAGCATTTT. Translating it yields CASSLGNTFDSDQPQHF.

This clonotype was observed a few times. This may stem from a read error, because a much larger clone lies one nucleotide away. V is TRBV28 and J is TRBJ1-5; no reliable D call. CDR3 length: 16 residues. Per the germline V gene, CDR1 is MDHEN and CDR2 is SYDVKM. The ends were cut back, 8 bases at V and 0 bases at J, with 17 bases in the middle. CDR3 amino acids: CASLGMADYSNQPQHF. CDR3 DNA sequence: TGTGCCAGCCTCGGGATGGCGGATTATAGCAATCAGCCCCAGCATTTT.

This clonotype has only a few counts. The V call is TRBV19, the J call TRBJ1-5; D is ambiguous. V was cut by 7 bases and J by 0 bases, with 10 bases left in between. Germline lookup yields CDR1 LNHDA and CDR2 SQIVND (reference sequence). The CDR3 sequence is 14 residues long. This CDR3 is CASTSRYSNQPQHF. The CDR3 region has the DNA TGTGCCAGTACTTCACGATATAGCAATCAGCCCCAGCATTTT.

This clonotype occurred many times. The chain links TRBV3-1 to TRBJ2-1; D not resolved. From germline, CDR1 is LGHDT and CDR2 YNNKEL (reference sequence). The germline V and J ends were trimmed by 4 bases and 7 bases, with 17 bases remaining between them. The CDR3 totals 15 residues. The CDR3 sequence: CASSPMGPGRNEQFF. CDR3 nucleotides: TGTGCCAGCAGCCCGATGGGCCCAGGTAGGAATGAGCAGTTCTTC.

This clonotype occurred many times. The V and J genes are TRBV28 and TRBJ1-1; 7 bases map to TRBD1. Trimming took 6 bases from V and 0 from J; bases not matched to a gene: 10. Germline loops: CDR1 MDHEN, CDR2 SYDVKM. The CDR3 has 16 amino acids. In DNA form, the CDR3 reads TGTGCCAGCAGCTGGACAGGATCAAGAATGAACACTGAAGCTTTCTTT. Residues: CASSWTGSRMNTEAFF. Complete variable domain (other parts from reference TRBV28 and TRBJ1-1): DVKVTQSSRYLVKRTGEKVFLECVQDMDHENMFWYRQDPGLGLRLIYFSYDVKMKEKGDIPEGYSVSREKKERFSLILESASTNQTSMYLCASSWTGSRMNTEAFFGQGTRLTVV.

This clonotype has more than one count but fewer than ten. The chain recombines TRBV5-4 with TRBJ2-2, with D uncertain. Germline lookup yields CDR1 SGHNT and CDR2 YYREEE (reference sequence). Trimming took 4 bases from V and 7 from J, leaving 11 bases between them. The CDR3 loop spans 13 amino acids. The CDR3 here is CASSLGSVGELFF. CDR3 bases: TGTGCCAGCAGCCTGGGGTCCGTCGGGGAGCTGTTTTTT. The variable domain in full, with the rest retrieved from reference TRBV5-4 and TRBJ2-2, is ETGVTQSPTHLIKTRGQQVTLRCSSQSGHNTVSWYQQALGQGPQFIFQYYREEENGRGNFPPRFSGLQFPNYSSELNVNALELDDSALYLCASSLGSVGELFFGEGSRLTVL.

This clonotype has a handful of counts. The chain joins TRBV7-3 to TRBJ2-1; 9 bases map to TRBD2. J gave up 7 bases and V 6 bases, and 10 bases lay outside the gene matches. The CDR3 loop spans 15 amino acids. Looked up from germline, CDR1 is SGHTA and CDR2 is FQGTGA. CDR3 nucleotides: TGTGCCAGCAGGGGAGCGGGAGGCAGCGGGAATGAGCAGTTCTTC. It codes for CASRGAGGSGNEQFF.

CDR3 residues: CASSVAGQGAYNEQFF. DNA for the CDR3: TGTGCCAGCAGCGTAGCTGGGCAGGGAGCCTACAATGAGCAGTTCTTC. This chain joins TRBV9 and TRBJ2-1; the D gene could be TRBD1 or TRBD2 (5 bases each). The CDR3 contains 16 residues. Germline CDR1 reads SGDLS; CDR2 reads YYNGEE. The V end was cut by 0 bases, the J end by 2 bases, with 12 bases between.

Note on this clonotype: The junction does not match germline at one end; this may be a read error. The V call is TRBV18, the J call TRBJ2-5; 7 bases are shared with TRBD1. The CDR3 is made up of 14 amino acids. Per germline, CDR1 KGHSH and CDR2 LQKENI. CDR3 sequence: CASSPGTAKEAQYF. The CDR3 nucleotides read TGTGCCAGCTCACCGGGGACAGCTAAAGAGGCCCAGTACTTC.

This clonotype was seen at least ten times. The chain combines TRBV28 with TRBJ1-2; 9 bases match TRBD1. The CDR3 covers 16 residues. Trimming removed 2 bases from V and 4 bases from J; junction bases left unmatched: 8. CDR1 MDHEN and CDR2 SYDVKM come from the germline V gene. The CDR3 DNA follows: TGTGCCAGCAGTTTAGGGACAGGGAGTAGCAGCTATGGCTACACCTTC. It codes for CASSLGTGSSSYGYTF.

J is TRBJ2-1 and V is TRBV19, with D possibly matching TRBD2 (6 bases). Germline CDR1 and CDR2: LNHDA and SQIVND (reference sequence). Trimming removed 5 bases from V and 3 bases from J, with 17 bases in between. The CDR3 runs to 16 residues. The CDR3 coding sequence is TGTGCCAGTAGTTCCTCCTCCGCGGGATACTACAATGAGCAGTTCTTC. Translation gives CASSSSSAGYYNEQFF.

This clonotype was detected ten times or more. V usage is TRBV6-1 and J usage is TRBJ2-3; 12 nucleotides agree with TRBD2. Germline-derived CDR1 and CDR2 are MNHNS and SASEGT. Unmatched junction bases numbered 7, after V lost 7 bases and J lost 2 bases. The CDR3 is 16 amino acids. The DNA of the CDR3 is TGTGCCAGCACGGGCCTAGCGGGAGGGATCACAGATACGCAGTATTTT. It translates to CASTGLAGGITDTQYF.

The chain uses TRBV13 and TRBJ1-6, with a weak D call TRBD1 (5 bases). CDR1 PRHDT and CDR2 FYEKMQ come from the germline V gene (reference sequence). V was shortened by 3 bases and J by 7 bases, with 10 bases between the two germline ends. The CDR3 has 14 residues. The CDR3 reads CASSFTGANSPLHF. The CDR3 DNA reads as TGTGCCAGCAGCTTCACCGGGGCGAATTCACCCCTCCACTTT.

This clonotype has ten or more counts. A much more abundant neighbour one base away suggests this may be a read error. The chain has TRBV7-2 and TRBJ2-5; 10 bases match TRBD2. Per germline, CDR1 SGHTA and CDR2 FQGNSA. The CDR3 is 14 amino acids. V was pared by 6 bases and J by 3 bases, with 4 bases of the junction left unmatched. The CDR3 region is CASSRTSGEETQYF. The CDR3 nucleotides read TGTGCCAGCAGTCGGACTAGCGGAGAAGAGACCCAGTACTTC.

This clonotype was observed a handful of times. The gene calls are TRBV19 and TRBJ1-2; 7 positions match TRBD1. CDR3 size: 15 residues. Germline lookup yields CDR1 LNHDA and CDR2 SQIVND (reference sequence). J lost 1 base, V lost 8 bases, and 10 bases had no gene match. The CDR3 nucleotides are TGTGCCAGTTATGGCAGAGACAGGGATAACTATGGCTACACCTTC. Amino acids: CASYGRDRDNYGYTF.

This clonotype was seen repeatedly, ten times or more. V usage is TRBV11-3 and J usage is TRBJ2-7; 8 positions match TRBD2. Germline trimming cut 4 bases from V and 1 base from J; bases unmatched to any gene: 3. This CDR3 comprises 14 residues. CDR1 is SGHNT and CDR2 is YENEEA in the germline V gene. The CDR3 DNA reads as TGTGCCAGCAGCTCGGGGACTAGATCCTACGAGCAGTACTTC. Amino acids: CASSSGTRSYEQYF.

This clonotype showed up many times. The V call is TRBV14, the J call TRBJ2-7; the D gene is possibly TRBD1 (6 bases). Looked up from germline, CDR1 is SGHDN and CDR2 is FVKESK. This CDR3 is 12 amino acids long. The V end lost 0 bases, the J end lost 10 bases, and 10 bases lay between the germline ends. CDR3 DNA sequence: TGTGCCAGCAGCCAAGATGGGACAACACAGTACTTC. Amino acid sequence: CASSQDGTTQYF.

This clonotype was seen at least ten times. The genes are TRBV28 and TRBJ1-1; TRBD1 might be the D (6 bases). Trimming shortened V by 3 bases and J by 1 base, and 12 bases separated the two germline ends. Germline V gene sequence: CDR1 MDHEN, CDR2 SYDVKM. The CDR3 is 15 residues long. The CDR3 bases are TGTGCCAGCAGTTTGCGGACAGCTAGGAACACTGAAGCTTTCTTT. It specifies CASSLRTARNTEAFF.

This clonotype was seen repeatedly, ten times or more. The CDR3 DNA is TGTGCCAGCAGCATCGATAGCGGGAGGGTTAGCAATGAGCAGTTCTTC. Its translation is CASSIDSGRVSNEQFF. This chain uses TRBV13 with TRBJ2-1, with TRBD2 matching over 11 bases. Germline CDR1 and CDR2: PRHDT and FYEKMQ (reference sequence). This CDR3 comprises 16 residues. V shed 5 bases and J 6 bases; nucleotides not matched to a gene: 9.

This clonotype was picked up many times. In nucleotides, the CDR3 is TGTGCCAGCAGTGAAGTAGGTGGTGGCACTGAAGCTTTCTTT. Its protein is CASSEVGGGTEAFF. The chain combines TRBV6-2 or TRBV6-3 with TRBJ1-1; D not resolved. With 5 bases removed from V and 4 bases from J, the gap between germline ends came to 14 bases. In germline, CDR1 is MNHEY, CDR2 SVGEGT. The CDR3 consists of 14 residues.

This clonotype appeared many times. The chain combines TRBV6-2 or TRBV6-3 with TRBJ2-3; D could derive from TRBD1 or TRBD2 (5 bases each). The CDR3 loop spans 15 amino acids. The V end lost 6 bases, the J end lost 1 base, and 14 bases lay between the germline ends. CDR1 and CDR2 (germline): MNHEY, SVGEGT. The CDR3 sequence is CASRIGGSGTDTQYF. Here the CDR3 DNA reads TGTGCCAGCAGGATTGGGGGAAGCGGCACAGATACGCAGTATTTT.

The chain couples TRBV28 to TRBJ2-5; the D gene is possibly TRBD2 (6 bases). Germline values: CDR1 MDHEN, CDR2 SYDVKM. This CDR3 spans 16 amino acids. V lost 2 bases to trimming and J lost 5 bases, with 18 bases between them. This chain's CDR3 is CASSLSLRLVEETQYF. The CDR3 DNA sequence: TGTGCCAGCAGTTTAAGCCTCCGACTAGTCGAGGAGACCCAGTACTTC.